This T cell receptor beta chain originates from a study of T cells in Graves' hyperthyroidism and ophthalmopathy. Study-level results: Peripheral blood also featured most of the thyroid clonotypes expanded above 0.001. Researchers report that a 13 V-J model separated ophthalmopathy from stable hyperthyroidism.

Newly diagnosed hyperthyroidism patients aged 18 to 65 years had disease lasting under 2 months. Worth noting for this clonotype: Its target is unknown.

Trimming at V came to 3 bases and at J to 7 bases, leaving 9 bases not matched to a gene. Germline CDR1 reads ENHRY; CDR2 reads SYGVKD. CDR3 length: 15 amino acids. Amplified TCR beta CDR3 regions came from RNA transcripts. The TCR CDR3 was amplified in a first-round RT-PCR using the HTBI primer set. Using its own MiXCR run on the multiplex PCR reads, TCRdb lists one record per CDR3 protein. The sample has about 320,000 distinct CDR3 sequences, over 15% seen once. The sample taken for sequencing was blood. The receptor comes from a young man with Graves' hyperthyroidism. The rearrangement links TRBV10-3 to TRBJ1-2, with 9 positions matching TRBD1. The CDR3: CAISDSQGARSGYTF. The CDR3 coding sequence is TGTGCCATCAGTGACTCACAGGGGGCGCGAAGTGGCTACACCTTC.